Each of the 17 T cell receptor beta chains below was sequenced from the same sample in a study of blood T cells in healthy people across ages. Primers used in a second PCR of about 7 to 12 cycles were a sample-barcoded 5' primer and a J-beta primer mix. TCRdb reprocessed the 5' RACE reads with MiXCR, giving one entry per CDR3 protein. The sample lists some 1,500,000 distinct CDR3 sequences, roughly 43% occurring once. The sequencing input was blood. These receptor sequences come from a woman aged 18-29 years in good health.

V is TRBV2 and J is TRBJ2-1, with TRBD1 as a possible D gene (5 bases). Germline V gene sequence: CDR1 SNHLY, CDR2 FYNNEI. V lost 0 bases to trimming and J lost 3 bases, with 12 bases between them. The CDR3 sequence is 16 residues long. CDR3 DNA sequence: TGTGCCAGCAGTGAAGCTGTTAGACAGCTCTACAATGAGCAGTTCTTC. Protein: CASSEAVRQLYNEQFF.

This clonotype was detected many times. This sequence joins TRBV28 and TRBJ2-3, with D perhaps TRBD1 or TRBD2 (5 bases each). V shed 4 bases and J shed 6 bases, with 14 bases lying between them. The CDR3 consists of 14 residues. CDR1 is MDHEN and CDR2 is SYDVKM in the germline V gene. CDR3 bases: TGTGCCAGCAGTTCCCGGGACCTCGGGGATACGCAGTATTTT. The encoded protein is CASSSRDLGDTQYF.

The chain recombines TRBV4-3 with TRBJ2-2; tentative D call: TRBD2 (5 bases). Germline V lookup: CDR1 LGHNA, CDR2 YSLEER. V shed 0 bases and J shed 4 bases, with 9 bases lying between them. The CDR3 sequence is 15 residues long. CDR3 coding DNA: TGCGCCAGCAGCCAAGATTCGGCGGGCACCGGGGAGCTGTTTTTT. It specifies CASSQDSAGTGELFF.

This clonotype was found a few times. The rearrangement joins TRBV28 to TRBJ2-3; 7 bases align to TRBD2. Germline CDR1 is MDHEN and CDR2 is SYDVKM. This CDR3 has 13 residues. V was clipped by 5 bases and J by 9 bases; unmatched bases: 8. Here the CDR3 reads CASSPRLAPTQYF. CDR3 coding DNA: TGTGCCAGCAGTCCGAGACTAGCCCCCACGCAGTATTTT.

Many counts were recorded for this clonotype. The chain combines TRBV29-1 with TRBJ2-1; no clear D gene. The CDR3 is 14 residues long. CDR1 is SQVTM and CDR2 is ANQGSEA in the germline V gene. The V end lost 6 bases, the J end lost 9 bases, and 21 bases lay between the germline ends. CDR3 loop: CSVADEAESSEQFF. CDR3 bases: TGCAGCGTCGCTGATGAGGCGGAGTCTAGTGAGCAGTTCTTC.

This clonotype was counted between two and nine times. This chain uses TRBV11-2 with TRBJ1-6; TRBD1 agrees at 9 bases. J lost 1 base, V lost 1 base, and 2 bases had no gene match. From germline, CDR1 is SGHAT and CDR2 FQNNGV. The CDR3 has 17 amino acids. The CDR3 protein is CASSLVDRGSYNSPLHF. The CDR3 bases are TGTGCCAGCAGCTTAGTGGACAGGGGATCCTATAATTCACCCCTCCACTTT.

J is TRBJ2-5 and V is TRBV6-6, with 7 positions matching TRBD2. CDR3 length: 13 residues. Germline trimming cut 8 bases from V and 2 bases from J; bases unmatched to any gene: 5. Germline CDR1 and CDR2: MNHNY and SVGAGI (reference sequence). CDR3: CASAGRTQETQYF. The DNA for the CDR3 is TGTGCCAGCGCCGGGAGGACACAAGAGACCCAGTACTTC.

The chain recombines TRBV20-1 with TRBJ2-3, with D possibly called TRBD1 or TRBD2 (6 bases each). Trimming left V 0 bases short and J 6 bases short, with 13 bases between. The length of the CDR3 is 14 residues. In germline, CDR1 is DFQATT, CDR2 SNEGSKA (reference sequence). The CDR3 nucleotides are TGCAGTGCTAGAGAAGGGGGGCCCTGGGATACGCAGTATTTT. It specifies CSAREGGPWDTQYF.

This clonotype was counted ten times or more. CDR3 DNA: TGTGCCAGCAGTTTGACGAGGACTGAAGCTTTCTTT. It codes for CASSLTRTEAFF. The chain is built from TRBV12-3 or TRBV12-4 and TRBJ1-1, with no clear D. The CDR3 is 12 amino acids. The ends were cut back, 3 bases at V and 5 bases at J, with 7 bases in the middle.

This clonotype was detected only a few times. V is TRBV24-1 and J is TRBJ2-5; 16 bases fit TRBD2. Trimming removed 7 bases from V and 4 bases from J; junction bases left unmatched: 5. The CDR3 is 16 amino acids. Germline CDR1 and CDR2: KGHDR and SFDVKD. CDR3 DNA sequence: TGTGCCACCAGCACGGGACTAGCGGGAGGGTTAGAGACCCAGTACTTC. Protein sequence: CATSTGLAGGLETQYF.

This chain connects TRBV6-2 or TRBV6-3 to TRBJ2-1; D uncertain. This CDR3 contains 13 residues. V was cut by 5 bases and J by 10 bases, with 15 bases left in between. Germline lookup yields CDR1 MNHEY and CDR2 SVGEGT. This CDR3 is CASSRMGSYEQFF. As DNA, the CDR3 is TGTGCCAGCAGTCGTATGGGTTCCTACGAGCAGTTCTTC.

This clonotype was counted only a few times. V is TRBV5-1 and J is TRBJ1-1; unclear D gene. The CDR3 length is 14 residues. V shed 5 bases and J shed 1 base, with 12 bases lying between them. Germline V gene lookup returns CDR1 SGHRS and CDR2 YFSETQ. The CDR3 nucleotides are TGCGCCAGCAGTTCGGCGCCGGCGAACACTGAAGCTTTCTTT. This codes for CASSSAPANTEAFF.

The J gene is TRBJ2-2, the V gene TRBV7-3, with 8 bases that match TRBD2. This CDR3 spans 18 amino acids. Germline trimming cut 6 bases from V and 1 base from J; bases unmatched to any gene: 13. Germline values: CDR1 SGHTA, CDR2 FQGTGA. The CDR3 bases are TGTGCCAGCAGTCCCCATTTCCTTAGCGGGATGAACACCGGGGAGCTGTTTTTT. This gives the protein CASSPHFLSGMNTGELFF.

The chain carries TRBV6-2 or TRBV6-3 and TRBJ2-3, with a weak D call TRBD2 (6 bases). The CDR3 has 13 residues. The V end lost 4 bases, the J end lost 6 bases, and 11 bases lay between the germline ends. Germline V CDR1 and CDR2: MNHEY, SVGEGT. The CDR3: CASSWGDVDTQYF. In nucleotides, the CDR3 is TGTGCCAGCAGTTGGGGGGATGTTGATACGCAGTATTTT.

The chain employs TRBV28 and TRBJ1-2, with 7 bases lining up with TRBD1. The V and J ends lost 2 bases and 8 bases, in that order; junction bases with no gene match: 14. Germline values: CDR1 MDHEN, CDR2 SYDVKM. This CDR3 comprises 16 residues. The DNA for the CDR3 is TGTGCCAGCAGTTTAGGGGTAAGGGACAGAACTAACGGCTACACCTTC. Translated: CASSLGVRDRTNGYTF.

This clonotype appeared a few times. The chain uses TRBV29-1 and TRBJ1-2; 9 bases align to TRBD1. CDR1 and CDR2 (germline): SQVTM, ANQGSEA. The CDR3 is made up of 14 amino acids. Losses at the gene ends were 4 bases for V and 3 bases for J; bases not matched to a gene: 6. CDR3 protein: CSVVGGQGDYGYTF. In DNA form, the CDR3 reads TGCAGCGTTGTCGGGGGACAGGGTGACTATGGCTACACCTTC.

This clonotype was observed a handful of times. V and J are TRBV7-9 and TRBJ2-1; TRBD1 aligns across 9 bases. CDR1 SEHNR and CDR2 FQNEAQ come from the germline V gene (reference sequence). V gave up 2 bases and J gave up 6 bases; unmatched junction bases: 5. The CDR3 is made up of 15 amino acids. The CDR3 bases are TGTGCCAGCAGCTTAATGGGACAGGGTTCCAATGAGCAGTTCTTC. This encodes CASSLMGQGSNEQFF.